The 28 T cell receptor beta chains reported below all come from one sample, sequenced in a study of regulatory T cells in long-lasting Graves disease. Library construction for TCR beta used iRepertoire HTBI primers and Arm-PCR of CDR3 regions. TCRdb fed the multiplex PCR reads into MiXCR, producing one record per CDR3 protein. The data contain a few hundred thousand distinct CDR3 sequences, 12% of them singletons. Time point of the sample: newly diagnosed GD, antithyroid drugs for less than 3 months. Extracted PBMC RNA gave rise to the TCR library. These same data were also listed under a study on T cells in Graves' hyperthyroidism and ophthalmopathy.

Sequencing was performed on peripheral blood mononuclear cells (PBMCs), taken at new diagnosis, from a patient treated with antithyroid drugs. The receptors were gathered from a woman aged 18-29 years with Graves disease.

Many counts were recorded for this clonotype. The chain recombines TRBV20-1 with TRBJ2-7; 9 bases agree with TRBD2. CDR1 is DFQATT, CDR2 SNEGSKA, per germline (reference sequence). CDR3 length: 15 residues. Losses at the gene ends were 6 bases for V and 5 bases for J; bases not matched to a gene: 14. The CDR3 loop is CSAVAGVRSANEQYF. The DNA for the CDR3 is TGCAGTGCCGTAGCGGGAGTCAGAAGTGCGAACGAGCAGTACTTC.

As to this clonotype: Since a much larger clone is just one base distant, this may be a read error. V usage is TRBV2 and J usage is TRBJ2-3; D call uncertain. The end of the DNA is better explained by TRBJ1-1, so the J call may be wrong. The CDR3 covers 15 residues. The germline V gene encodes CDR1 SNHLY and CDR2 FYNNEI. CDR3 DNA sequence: TGTGCCAGCAGTGAAGGTCGCCGGGGTTCGGCTGGAGCTTTCTTT. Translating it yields CASSEGRRGSAGAFF.

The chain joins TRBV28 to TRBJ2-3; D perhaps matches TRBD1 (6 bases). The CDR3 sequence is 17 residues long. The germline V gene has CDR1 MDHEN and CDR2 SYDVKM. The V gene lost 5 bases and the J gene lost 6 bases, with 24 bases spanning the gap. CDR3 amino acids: CASSMPRTADEKDTQYF. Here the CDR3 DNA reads TGTGCCAGCAGTATGCCTCGGACAGCCGACGAAAAGGATACGCAGTATTTT.

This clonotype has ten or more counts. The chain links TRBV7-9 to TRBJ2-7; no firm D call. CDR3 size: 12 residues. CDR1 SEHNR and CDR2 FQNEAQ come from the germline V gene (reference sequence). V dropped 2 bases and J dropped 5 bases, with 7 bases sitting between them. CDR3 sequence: CASSLMADEQYV. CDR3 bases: TGTGCCAGCAGCTTAATGGCCGACGAGCAGTACGTC.

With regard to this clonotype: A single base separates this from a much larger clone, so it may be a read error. The CDR3 loop reads CASSYSSERGEEQYF. The CDR3 DNA follows: TGTGCCAGCAGTTACTCGTCGGAGCGGGGGGAAGAGCAGTACTTC. V is TRBV6-2 or TRBV6-3 and J is TRBJ2-4; 9 positions match TRBD2. Trimming removed 0 bases from V and 13 bases from J; junction bases left unmatched: 10. The germline V gene has CDR1 MNHEY and CDR2 SVGEGT. The length of the CDR3 is 15 residues.

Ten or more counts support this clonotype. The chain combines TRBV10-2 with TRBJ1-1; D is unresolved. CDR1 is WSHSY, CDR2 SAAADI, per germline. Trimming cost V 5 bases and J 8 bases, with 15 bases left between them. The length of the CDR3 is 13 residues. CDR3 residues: CASSRNWASEAFF. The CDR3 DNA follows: TGCGCCAGCAGTAGAAACTGGGCCTCCGAAGCTTTCTTT.

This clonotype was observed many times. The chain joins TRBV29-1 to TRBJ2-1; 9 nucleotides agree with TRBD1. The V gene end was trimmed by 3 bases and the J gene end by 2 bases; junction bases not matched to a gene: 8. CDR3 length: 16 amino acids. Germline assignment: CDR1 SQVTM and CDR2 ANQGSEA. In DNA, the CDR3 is TGCAGCGTTGATGGATTTGGGACAGGGACCTACAATGAGCAGTTCTTC. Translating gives CSVDGFGTGTYNEQFF.

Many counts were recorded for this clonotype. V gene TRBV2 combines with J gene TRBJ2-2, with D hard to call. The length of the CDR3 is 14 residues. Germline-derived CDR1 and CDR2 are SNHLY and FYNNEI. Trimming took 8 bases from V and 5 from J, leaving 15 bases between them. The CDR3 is CASAPIVGTGELFF. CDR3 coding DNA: TGTGCCAGCGCGCCTATCGTTGGAACCGGGGAGCTGTTTTTT.

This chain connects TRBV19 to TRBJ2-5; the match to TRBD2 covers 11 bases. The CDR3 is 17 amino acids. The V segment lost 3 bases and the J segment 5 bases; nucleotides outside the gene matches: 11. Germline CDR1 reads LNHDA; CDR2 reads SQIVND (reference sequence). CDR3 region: CASSIETSGMASETQYF. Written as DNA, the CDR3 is TGTGCCAGTAGTATTGAGACTAGCGGGATGGCGTCTGAGACCCAGTACTTC.

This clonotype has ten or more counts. The CDR3 DNA follows: TGCGCCAGCAGCCAAGATAGGTGGCAGGGGGGTGAAGCTTTCTTT. Amino acids: CASSQDRWQGGEAFF. The chain carries TRBV4-3 and TRBJ1-1, with 7 bases identical to TRBD1. Trimming at V came to 0 bases and at J to 7 bases, leaving 8 bases not matched to a gene. The CDR3 is 15 amino acids. Germline-derived CDR1 and CDR2 are LGHNA and YSLEER.

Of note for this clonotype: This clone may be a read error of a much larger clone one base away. Here the CDR3 DNA reads TGTGCCAGCAGCTTAGACAGGGAAGCTAACTATGGCTGCACCTTC. This translates into CASSLDREANYGCTF. The chain recombines TRBV7-2 with TRBJ1-2; perhaps TRBD1 as D (6 bases). Germline loops: CDR1 SGHTA, CDR2 FQGNSA. The CDR3 is made up of 15 amino acids.

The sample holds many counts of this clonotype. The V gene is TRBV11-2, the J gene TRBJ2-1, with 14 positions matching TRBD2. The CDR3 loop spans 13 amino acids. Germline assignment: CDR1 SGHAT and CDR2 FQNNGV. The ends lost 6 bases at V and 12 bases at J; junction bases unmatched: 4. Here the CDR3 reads CASRTSGRAWQFF. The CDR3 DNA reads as TGTGCCAGCAGGACTAGCGGGAGGGCTTGGCAGTTCTTC.

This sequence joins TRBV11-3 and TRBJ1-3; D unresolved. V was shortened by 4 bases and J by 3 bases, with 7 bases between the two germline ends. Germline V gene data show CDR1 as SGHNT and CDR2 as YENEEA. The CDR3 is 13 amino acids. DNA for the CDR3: TGTGCCAGCAGCTCGACGGTTGGAAACACCATATATTTT. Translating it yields CASSSTVGNTIYF.

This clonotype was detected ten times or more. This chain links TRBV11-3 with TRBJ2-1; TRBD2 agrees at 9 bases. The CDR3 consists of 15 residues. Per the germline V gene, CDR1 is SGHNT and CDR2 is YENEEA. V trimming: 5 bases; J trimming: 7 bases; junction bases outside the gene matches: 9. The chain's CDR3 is CASSLIAGEWNEQFF. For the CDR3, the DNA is TGTGCCAGCAGCCTCATAGCGGGAGAGTGGAATGAGCAGTTCTTC.

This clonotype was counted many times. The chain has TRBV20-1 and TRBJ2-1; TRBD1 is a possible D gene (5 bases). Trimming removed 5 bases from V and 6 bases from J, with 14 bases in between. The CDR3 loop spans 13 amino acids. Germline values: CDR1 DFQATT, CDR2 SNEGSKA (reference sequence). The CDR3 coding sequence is TGCAGTGCTCCTCTGCAGGGTTTCAATGAGCAGTTCTTC. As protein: CSAPLQGFNEQFF.

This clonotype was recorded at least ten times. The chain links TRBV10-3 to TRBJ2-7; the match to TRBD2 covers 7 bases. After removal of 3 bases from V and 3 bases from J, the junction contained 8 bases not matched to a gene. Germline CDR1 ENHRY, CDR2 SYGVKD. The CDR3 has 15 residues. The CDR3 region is CAISDIPGGLYEQYF. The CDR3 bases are TGTGCCATCAGTGACATTCCGGGAGGCCTCTACGAGCAGTACTTC.

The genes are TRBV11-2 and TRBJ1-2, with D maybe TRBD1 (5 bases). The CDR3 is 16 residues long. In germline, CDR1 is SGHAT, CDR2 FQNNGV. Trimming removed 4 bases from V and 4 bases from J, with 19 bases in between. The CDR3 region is CASSSYRDRTPYGYTF. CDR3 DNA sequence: TGTGCCAGCAGCTCATACCGGGACCGTACCCCCTATGGCTACACCTTC. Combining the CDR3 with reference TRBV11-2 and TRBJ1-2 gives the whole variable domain EAGVAQSPRYKIIEKRQSVAFWCNPISGHATLYWYQQILGQGPKLLIQFQNNGVVDDSQLPKDRFSAERLKGVDSTLKIQPAKLEDSAVYLCASSSYRDRTPYGYTFGSGTRLTVV.

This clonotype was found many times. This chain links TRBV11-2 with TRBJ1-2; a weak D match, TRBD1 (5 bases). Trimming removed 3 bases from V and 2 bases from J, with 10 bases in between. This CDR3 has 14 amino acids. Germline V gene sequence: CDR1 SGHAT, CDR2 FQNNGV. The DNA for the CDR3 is TGTGCCAGCAGCTTCGGGGGTTGGAACTATGGCTACACCTTC. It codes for CASSFGGWNYGYTF.

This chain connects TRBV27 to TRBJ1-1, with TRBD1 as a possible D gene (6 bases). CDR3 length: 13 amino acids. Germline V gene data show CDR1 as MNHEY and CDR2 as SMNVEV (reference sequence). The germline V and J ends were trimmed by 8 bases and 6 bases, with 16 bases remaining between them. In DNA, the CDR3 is TGTGCCAGCCACGAAATTGGACAGCCTGAAGCTTTCTTT. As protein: CASHEIGQPEAFF.

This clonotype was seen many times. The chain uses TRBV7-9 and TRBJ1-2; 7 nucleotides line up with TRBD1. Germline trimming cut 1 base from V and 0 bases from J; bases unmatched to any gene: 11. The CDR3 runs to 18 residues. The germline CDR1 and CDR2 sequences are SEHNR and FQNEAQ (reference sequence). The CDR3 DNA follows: TGTGCCAGCAGCTTAGGAGGGGGCACCTCCTTAGCTAACTATGGCTACACCTTC. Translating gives CASSLGGGTSLANYGYTF.

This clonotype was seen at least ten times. The CDR3 coding sequence is TGTGCCAGCAGTGACTCGTACACCGGGGAGCTGTTTTTT. The encoded protein is CASSDSYTGELFF. The V gene is TRBV6-4, the J gene TRBJ2-2; no clear D. V was trimmed by 0 bases and J by 3 bases, leaving 2 bases between them. The germline V gene encodes CDR1 MRHNA and CDR2 SNTAGT. This CDR3 contains 13 residues.

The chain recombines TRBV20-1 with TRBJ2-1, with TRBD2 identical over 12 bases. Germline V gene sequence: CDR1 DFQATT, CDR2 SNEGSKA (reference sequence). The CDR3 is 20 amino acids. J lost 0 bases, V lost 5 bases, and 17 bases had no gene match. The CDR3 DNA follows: TGCAGTGCTGGCGGTCAGGGGATAACTAGCGGGGGGCCCTCCTACAATGAGCAGTTCTTC. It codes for CSAGGQGITSGGPSYNEQFF.

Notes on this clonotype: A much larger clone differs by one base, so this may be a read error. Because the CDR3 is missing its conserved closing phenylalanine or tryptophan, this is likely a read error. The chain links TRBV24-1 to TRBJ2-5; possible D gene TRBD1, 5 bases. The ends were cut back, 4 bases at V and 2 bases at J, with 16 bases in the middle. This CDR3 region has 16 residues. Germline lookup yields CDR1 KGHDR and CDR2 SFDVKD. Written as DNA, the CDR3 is TGTGCCACCAGTGACCGTGGGGTGACAGCGCAAGAGACCCAGTACCTC. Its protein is CATSDRGVTAQETQYL.

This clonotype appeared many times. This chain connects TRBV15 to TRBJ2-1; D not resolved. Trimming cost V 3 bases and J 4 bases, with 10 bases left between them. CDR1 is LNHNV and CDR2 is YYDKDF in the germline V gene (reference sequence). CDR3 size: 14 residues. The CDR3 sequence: CATSSRYSYNEQFF. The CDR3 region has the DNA TGTGCCACCAGCAGCAGGTACTCATACAATGAGCAGTTCTTC.

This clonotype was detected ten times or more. DNA for the CDR3: TGTGCCAGCAGCTTAGCCTGGTTGAGGGCCCAAGAGACCCAGTACTTC. Translating gives CASSLAWLRAQETQYF. V usage is TRBV7-2 and J usage is TRBJ2-5, with D perhaps matching TRBD2 (5 bases). Germline V gene lookup returns CDR1 SGHTA and CDR2 FQGNSA. CDR3 length: 16 residues. V shed 0 bases and J shed 1 base, with 12 bases lying between them.

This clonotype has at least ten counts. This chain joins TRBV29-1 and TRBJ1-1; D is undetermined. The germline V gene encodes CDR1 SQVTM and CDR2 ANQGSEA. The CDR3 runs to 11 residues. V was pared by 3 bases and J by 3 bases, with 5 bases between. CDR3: CSVEYHTEAFF. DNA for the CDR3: TGCAGCGTTGAGTACCACACTGAAGCTTTCTTT.

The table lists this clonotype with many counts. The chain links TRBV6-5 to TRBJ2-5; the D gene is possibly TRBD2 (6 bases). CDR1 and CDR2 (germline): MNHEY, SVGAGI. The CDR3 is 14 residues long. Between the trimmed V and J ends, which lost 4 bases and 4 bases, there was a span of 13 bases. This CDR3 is CASSSPGVPETQYF. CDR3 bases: TGTGCCAGCAGTTCCCCGGGGGTTCCAGAGACCCAGTACTTC.

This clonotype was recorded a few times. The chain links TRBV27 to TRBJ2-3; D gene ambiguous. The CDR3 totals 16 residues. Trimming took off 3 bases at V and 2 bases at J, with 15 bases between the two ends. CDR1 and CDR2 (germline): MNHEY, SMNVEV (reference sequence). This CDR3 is CASSFLAASYTDTQYF. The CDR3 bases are TGTGCCAGCAGTTTCCTGGCAGCCTCATACACAGATACGCAGTATTTT.